What follows are 5 T cell receptor beta chains derived from one specimen sequenced in a study of T cells after yellow fever vaccination. Each CDR3 protein is one row after TCRdb ran MiXCR on the 5' RACE reads. The table shows hundreds of thousands of distinct CDR3 sequences, with about 13% occurring only once. Sequenced here: PBMCs, sampled on the day of the yellow fever booster vaccination. Every receptor here comes from a man in his thirties or forties who received the YFV17D yellow fever vaccine.

The rearrangement uses TRBV12-3 or TRBV12-4 and TRBJ2-3; D may be TRBD2 (5 bases). This CDR3 is 12 amino acids long. V shed 7 bases and J shed 6 bases, with 11 bases lying between them. Written as DNA, the CDR3 is TGTGCCAGCAACGTCGGGGTGGATACGCAGTATTTT. This sequence encodes CASNVGVDTQYF.

This clonotype was detected only a few times. This sequence joins TRBV18 and TRBJ2-7, with 8 bases that match TRBD2. From germline, CDR1 is KGHSH and CDR2 LQKENI. J gave up 3 bases and V 2 bases, and 3 bases lay outside the gene matches. The length of the CDR3 is 14 residues. The chain's CDR3 is CASSPSSGLYEQYF. CDR3 bases: TGTGCCAGCTCACCATCTAGCGGGCTCTACGAGCAGTACTTC.

J is TRBJ1-5 and V is TRBV6-4; 7 bases map to TRBD1. V was pared by 5 bases and J by 4 bases, with 11 bases of the junction left unmatched. The CDR3 is 16 amino acids. From germline, CDR1 is MRHNA and CDR2 SNTAGT. This CDR3 is CASSHRQGMRNQPQHF. CDR3 bases: TGTGCCAGCAGTCATCGACAGGGTATGCGGAATCAGCCCCAGCATTTT.

This clonotype was seen a handful of times. The V and J genes are TRBV15 and TRBJ2-1; the match to TRBD1 covers 7 bases. V shed 2 bases and J 7 bases; nucleotides not matched to a gene: 2. Looked up from germline, CDR1 is LNHNV and CDR2 is YYDKDF (reference sequence). The CDR3 contains 13 residues. Here the CDR3 reads CATSRHRGNEQFF. As DNA, the CDR3 is TGTGCCACCAGCAGACACAGGGGAAATGAGCAGTTCTTC. The full variable domain, its missing parts supplied by reference TRBV15 and TRBJ2-1, is DAMVIQNPRYQVTQFGKPVTLSCSQTLNHNVMYWYQQKSSQAPKLLFHYYDKDFNNEADTPDNFQSRRPNTSFCFLDIRSPGLGDTAMYLCATSRHRGNEQFFGPGTRLTVL.

Ten or more counts support this clonotype. The CDR3 loop is CASSFSGIYNEQFF. Written as DNA, the CDR3 is TGTGCCAGCAGCTTCTCAGGGATTTACAATGAGCAGTTCTTC. The genes are TRBV7-9 and TRBJ2-1, with D perhaps matching TRBD1 (5 bases). Per germline, CDR1 SEHNR and CDR2 FQNEAQ (reference sequence). Trimming left V 3 bases short and J 4 bases short, with 10 bases between. This CDR3 comprises 14 residues.